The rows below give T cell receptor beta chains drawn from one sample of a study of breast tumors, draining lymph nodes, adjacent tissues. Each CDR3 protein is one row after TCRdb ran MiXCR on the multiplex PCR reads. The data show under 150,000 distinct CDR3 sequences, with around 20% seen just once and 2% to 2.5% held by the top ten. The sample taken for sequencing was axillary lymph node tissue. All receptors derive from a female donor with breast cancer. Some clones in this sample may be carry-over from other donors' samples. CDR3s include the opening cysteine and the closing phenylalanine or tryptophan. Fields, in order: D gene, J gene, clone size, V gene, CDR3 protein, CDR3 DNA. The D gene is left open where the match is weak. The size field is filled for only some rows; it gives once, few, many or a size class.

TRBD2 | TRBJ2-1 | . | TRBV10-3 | CAISDSSGRGNEQFF | TGTGCCATCAGCGATTCTAGCGGGAGAGGGAATGAGCAGTTCTTC
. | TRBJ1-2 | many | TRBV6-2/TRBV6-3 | CASHGRARAYGYTF | TGTGCCAGCCACGGGCGTGCCAGGGCCTATGGCTACACCTTC
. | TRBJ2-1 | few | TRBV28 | CASNPHRDDEQFF | TGTGCCAGCAACCCGCACAGGGACGATGAGCAGTTCTTC
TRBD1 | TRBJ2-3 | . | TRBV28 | CASRFSGDRRQYF | TGTGCCAGCAGATTTTCGGGGGACAGGCGGCAGTATTTT
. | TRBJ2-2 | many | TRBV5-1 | CASSLETWNTGELFF | TGCGCCAGCAGTTTGGAAACATGGAACACCGGGGAGCTGTTTTTT
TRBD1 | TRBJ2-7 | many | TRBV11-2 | CASSLVQGTYEQYF | TGTGCCAGCAGCTTAGTACAGGGGACCTACGAGCAGTACTTC
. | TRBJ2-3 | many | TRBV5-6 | CASSLLSTPSDTQYF | TGTGCCAGCAGCTTGTTATCGACCCCTTCGGATACGCAGTATTTT
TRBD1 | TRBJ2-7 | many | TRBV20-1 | CSANTGGYEQYF | TGCAGTGCTAACACAGGGGGCTACGAGCAGTACTTC
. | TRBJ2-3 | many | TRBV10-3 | CAIKEGPSTDTQYF | TGTGCCATCAAGGAGGGACCGAGCACAGATACGCAGTATTTT
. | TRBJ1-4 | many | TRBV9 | CASSQSPDEKLFF | TGTGCCAGCAGCCAAAGCCCGGATGAAAAACTGTTTTTT
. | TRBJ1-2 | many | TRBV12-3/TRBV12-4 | CASSRLPGGRGYTF | TGTGCCAGCAGCCGACTGCCGGGAGGAAGAGGCTACACCTTC
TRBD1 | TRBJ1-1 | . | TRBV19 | CASSIQGQGVGRNTEAFF | TGTGCCAGTAGTATACAGGGACAGGGAGTAGGTAGAAACACTGAAGCTTTCTTT
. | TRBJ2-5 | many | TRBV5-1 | CASSLEGAQQETQYF | TGCGCCAGCAGCTTGGAAGGGGCCCAACAAGAGACCCAGTACTTC
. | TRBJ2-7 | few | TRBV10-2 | CASSGTETILGQYF | TGCGCCAGCAGCGGGACTGAGACTATTTTAGGGCAGTACTTC
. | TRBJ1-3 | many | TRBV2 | CASLTDSGNTIYF | TGTGCCAGCTTGACGGACTCTGGAAACACCATATATTTT
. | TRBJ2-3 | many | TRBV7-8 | CASSPSWTPPPDTQYF | TGTGCCAGCAGCCCCTCTTGGACGCCGCCCCCGGATACGCAGTATTTT
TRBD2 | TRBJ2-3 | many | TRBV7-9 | CASSVSSGRLADTQYF | TGTGCCAGCAGCGTATCTAGCGGGAGGCTCGCAGATACGCAGTATTTT
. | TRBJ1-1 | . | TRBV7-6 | CASSPGFKNTEAFF | TGTGCCAGCAGCCCAGGGTTCAAGAACACTGAAGCTTTCTTT
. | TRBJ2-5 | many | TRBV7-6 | CASSPTWVETQYF | TGTGCCAGCAGCCCAACATGGGTAGAGACCCAGTACTTC
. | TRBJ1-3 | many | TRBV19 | CASRHRDGNTIYF | TGTGCCAGCCGACACAGGGACGGAAACACCATATATTTT
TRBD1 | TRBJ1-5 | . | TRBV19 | CASSRGQGANQPRHF | TGTGCCAGTAGTAGGGGACAGGGGGCCAATCAGCCCCGGCATTTT
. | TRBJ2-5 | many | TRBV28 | CASLSGDPGTQYF | TGTGCCAGCTTGTCCGGGGATCCGGGGACCCAGTACTTC
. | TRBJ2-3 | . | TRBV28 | CATATSGGITDTQYF | TGTGCCACCGCTACCTCCGGCGGCATCACAGATACGCAGTATTTT
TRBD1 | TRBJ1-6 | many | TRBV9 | CASSTGGNSYNSPLHF | TGTGCCAGCAGCACAGGGGGGAACTCCTATAATTCACCCCTCCACTTT
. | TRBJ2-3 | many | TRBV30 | CAWTLQGGIADTQYF | TGTGCCTGGACACTCCAGGGTGGTATAGCAGATACGCAGTATTTT
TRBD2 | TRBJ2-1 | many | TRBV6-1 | CASRREASYNEQFF | TGTGCCAGCAGGCGGGAGGCTTCCTACAATGAGCAGTTCTTC
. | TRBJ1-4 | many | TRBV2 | CASSDPGTNEKLFF | TGTGCCAGCAGTGATCCAGGAACTAATGAAAAACTGTTTTTT
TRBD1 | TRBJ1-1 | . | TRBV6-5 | CASSYEPGQGNTEAFF | TGTGCCAGCAGTTACGAACCGGGACAGGGGAACACTGAAGCTTTCTTT
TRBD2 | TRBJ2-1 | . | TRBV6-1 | CASSVLSAGEIYNEQFF | TGTGCCAGCAGTGTTCTTTCAGCGGGAGAAATCTACAATGAGCAGTTCTTC
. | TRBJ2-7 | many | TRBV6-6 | CASSNPGEYEQYF | TGTGCCAGCAGTAACCCGGGGGAATACGAGCAGTACTTC
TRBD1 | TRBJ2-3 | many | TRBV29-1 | CSVHRQGIDTQYF | TGCAGCGTCCACCGACAGGGGATAGATACGCAGTATTTT
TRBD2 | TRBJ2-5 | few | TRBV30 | CACLAAYQETQYF | TGTGCCTGCCTAGCGGCCTACCAAGAGACCCAGTACTTC
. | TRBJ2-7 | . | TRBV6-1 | CASSALGRNTIYEQYF | TGTGCCAGCAGTGCCCTAGGCAGAAACACCATATACGAGCAGTACTTC
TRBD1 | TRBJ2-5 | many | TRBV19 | CASSPWTGVQETQYF | TGTGCCAGTAGTCCCTGGACAGGGGTCCAAGAGACCCAGTACTTC
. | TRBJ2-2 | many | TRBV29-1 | CSVDSRQPTGELFF | TGCAGCGTTGATTCTCGACAGCCTACCGGGGAGCTGTTTTTT
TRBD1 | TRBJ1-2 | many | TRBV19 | CASSALGTGYGYTF | TGTGCCAGTAGTGCCCTCGGGACAGGGTATGGCTACACCTTC
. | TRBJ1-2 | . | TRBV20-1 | CSASSPDRVNYGYTF | TGCAGTGCCAGCTCCCCGGACAGAGTTAACTATGGCTACACCTTC
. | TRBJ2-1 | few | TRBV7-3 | CASSPAPNSYNGQFF | TGTGCCAGCAGCCCTGCACCCAACTCCTACAATGGGCAGTTCTTC
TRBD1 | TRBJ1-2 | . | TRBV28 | CASSSLDRDSLYGYTF | TGTGCCAGCAGTTCGCTCGACAGGGACAGCTTGTATGGCTACACCTTC
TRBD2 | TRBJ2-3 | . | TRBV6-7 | CASSTPGGGRDTQYF | TGTGCCAGCAGCACTCCCGGGGGCGGGAGGGATACGCAGTATTTT